This record covers a single T cell receptor (beta chain). Its antigen is as yet unknown. This sample is part of a study of circulating and synovial CD4+ cells in juvenile arthritis. V was pared by 6 bases and J by 4 bases, with 8 bases of the junction left unmatched. In germline, CDR1 is KGHSH, CDR2 LQKENI. This CDR3 spans 15 amino acids. Overall study findings and caveats: T cell genome counts differed by at least an order of magnitude between CPL and CD4 samples. Shared-clonotype fractions with synovium likely underestimate full repertoire overlap.

Here immunoSEQ multiplex PCR was the method, and the copy in TCRdb shows in-frame clones only, minus some. Among about 36,000 clones listed, approximately 94% were seen once. This rearrangement joins TRBV18 to TRBJ1-4; 7 bases fit TRBD1. The sequencing sample was made of CD4+ T cells from blood. The clonotype comes from a human donor with juvenile idiopathic arthritis. This chain's CDR3 is CASSHNRDSNEKLFF. The CDR3 coding sequence is TGTGCCAGCTCCCATAACCGGGACAGTAATGAAAAACTGTTTTTT.